These 3 T cell receptor beta chains were all obtained from the same sample, sequenced in a study of blood T cell repertoires in COVID-19. The table came from immunoSEQ multiplex PCR; TCRdb's copy has only in-frame clones and leaves some out. This table has about 210,000 clones, approximately 80% appearing once. Material: peripheral blood. These receptors originate from a man between 45 and 60 years old with active or convalescent COVID-19.

The CDR3 nucleotides read TGTGCCAGCAGTTTAAGCATGATTAACTATGGCTACACCTTC. Translation: CASSLSMINYGYTF. V usage is TRBV28 and J usage is TRBJ1-2, with D uncertain. CDR1 MDHEN and CDR2 SYDVKM come from the germline V gene. Trimming cost V 2 bases and J 1 base, with 8 bases left between them. The length of the CDR3 is 14 residues.

The gene calls are TRBV18 and TRBJ1-3, with D possibly matching TRBD1 (5 bases). Trimming removed 3 bases from V and 2 bases from J, with 14 bases in between. Germline V gives CDR1 KGHSH, CDR2 LQKENI. The CDR3 contains 16 residues. CDR3 DNA: TGTGCCAGCTCACCCACAGGCCCGGGGGCTGGAAACACCATATATTTT. Encoded protein: CASSPTGPGAGNTIYF.

The J gene is TRBJ2-3, the V gene TRBV24-1; weak D call: TRBD2 (6 bases). The V end lost 5 bases, the J end lost 4 bases, and 15 bases lay between the germline ends. Looked up from germline, CDR1 is KGHDR and CDR2 is SFDVKD. The CDR3 has 15 residues. The CDR3 is CATSVPTSCADTQYF. The CDR3 bases are TGTGCCACCAGTGTTCCGACTAGTTGCGCAGATACGCAGTATTTT.